What follows describes a single T cell receptor beta chain. Its antigen is unidentified. This entry belongs to a study of high-grade serous ovarian cancer treatment subgroups. Study as a whole: On average, just over 14,000 reads and roughly 7,000 unique TCR beta rearrangements were obtained per sample. Points from the study as a whole: TCR relatedness rose with neoantigen level and trended with mutation load. Repertoire similarity ranged about 0.095 to 0.8 between tumors of one patient. Bulk tumor TCR sequencing gave no spatial information.

Tumor tissue was taken before any definitive surgery or chemotherapy was given. Clones were read by immunoSEQ multiplex PCR, and TCRdb kept only the in-frame ones, dropping some. This table has 9,500 to 15,000 clones, just over 85% appearing once. This receptor was taken from a human donor with high-grade serous ovarian cancer. The material sequenced was tumor tissue.

As DNA, the CDR3 is TGTGCCAGCAGCCTTGACAGCTTTAATTCACCCCTCCACTTT. This encodes CASSLDSFNSPLHF. The chain uses TRBV6-5 and TRBJ1-6; tentatively, D is TRBD1 (5 bases). Germline CDR1 and CDR2: MNHEY and SVGAGI. The V end was cut by 6 bases, the J end by 6 bases, with 12 bases between. The CDR3 spans 14 residues.